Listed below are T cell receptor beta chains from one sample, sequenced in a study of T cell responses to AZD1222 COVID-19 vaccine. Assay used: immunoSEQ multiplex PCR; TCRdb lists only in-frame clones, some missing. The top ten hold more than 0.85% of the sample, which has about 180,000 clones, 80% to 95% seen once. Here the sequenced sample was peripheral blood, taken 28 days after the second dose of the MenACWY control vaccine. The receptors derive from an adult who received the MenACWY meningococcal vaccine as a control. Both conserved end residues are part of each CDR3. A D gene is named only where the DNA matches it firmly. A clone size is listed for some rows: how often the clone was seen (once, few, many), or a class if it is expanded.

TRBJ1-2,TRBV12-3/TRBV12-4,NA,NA,CASSFANNGYTF,TGTGCCAGCAGTTTTGCCAACAATGGCTACACCTTC
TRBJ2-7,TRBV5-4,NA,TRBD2,CASSLSGGGIYEQYF,TGTGCCAGCAGCCTTAGCGGGGGGGGAATCTACGAGCAGTACTTC
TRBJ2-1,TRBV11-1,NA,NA,CASRKGGASYNEQFF,TGTGCCAGCAGAAAAGGAGGGGCCTCCTACAATGAGCAGTTCTTC
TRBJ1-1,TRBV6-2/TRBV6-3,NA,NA,CASSPYRGTEAFF,TGTGCCAGCAGTCCATATCGGGGCACTGAAGCTTTCTTT
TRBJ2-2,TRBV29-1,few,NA,CSVVGRGGSGELFF,TGCAGCGTTGTTGGGCGTGGCGGCTCCGGGGAGCTGTTTTTT
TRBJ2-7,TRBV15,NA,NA,CATSRGATLGRYEQYF,TGTGCCACCAGCAGAGGGGCGACCTTAGGCCGCTACGAGCAGTACTTC
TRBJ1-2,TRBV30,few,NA,CAWMGLGGYTF,TGTGCCTGGATGGGTCTGGGCGGCTACACCTTC
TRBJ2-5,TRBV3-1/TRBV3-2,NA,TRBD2,CASSQDRSGGYQETQYF,TGTGCCAGCAGCCAAGATCGGAGCGGGGGCTACCAAGAGACCCAGTACTTC
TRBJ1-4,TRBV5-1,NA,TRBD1,CASSFGDRATNEKLFF,TGCGCCAGCAGCTTCGGGGACAGGGCAACTAATGAAAAACTGTTTTTT
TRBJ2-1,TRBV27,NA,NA,CASLGTAGTFNEQFF,TGTGCCAGCCTAGGAACCGCCGGGACCTTCAATGAGCAGTTCTTC
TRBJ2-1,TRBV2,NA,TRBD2,CASSWTSGGINEQFF,TGTGCCAGCAGTTGGACTAGCGGGGGGATCAATGAGCAGTTCTTC
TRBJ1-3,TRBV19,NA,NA,CASSISGVSGNTIYF,TGTGCCAGTAGTATTTCTGGCGTCTCTGGAAACACCATATATTTT
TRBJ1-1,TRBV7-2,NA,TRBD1,CASSLVGQTNTEAFF,TGTGCCAGCAGCTTAGTGGGACAGACGAACACTGAAGCTTTCTTT
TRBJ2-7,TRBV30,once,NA,CAWNALSYEQYF,TGTGCCTGGAACGCCCTCTCCTACGAGCAGTACTTC
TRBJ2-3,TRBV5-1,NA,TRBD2,CASSGGLAGGPSDTQYF,TGCGCCAGCAGCGGAGGACTAGCGGGGGGGCCCTCAGATACGCAGTATTTT
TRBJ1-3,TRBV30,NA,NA,CAWSAQGRGNTIYF,TGTGCCTGGAGTGCCCAGGGACGGGGCAACACCATATATTTT
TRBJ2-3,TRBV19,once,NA,CASSPDRDTDTQYF,TGTGCCAGTAGTCCGGACAGAGACACAGATACGCAGTATTTT
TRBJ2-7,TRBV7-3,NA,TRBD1,CASSRAGTGGSEQYF,TGTGCCAGCAGCCGAGCCGGGACAGGGGGCAGCGAGCAGTACTTC
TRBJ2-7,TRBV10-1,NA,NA,CASSEEPGVPEQYF,TGCGCCAGCAGCGAAGAACCGGGGGTCCCCGAGCAGTACTTC
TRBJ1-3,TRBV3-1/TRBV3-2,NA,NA,CASSLTPTGSSGNTIYF,TGTGCCAGCAGCCTTACCCCAACAGGTAGCTCTGGAAACACCATATATTTT
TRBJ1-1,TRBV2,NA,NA,CASRGGAVDTEAFF,TGTGCCAGCAGGGGAGGGGCGGTGGACACTGAAGCTTTCTTT
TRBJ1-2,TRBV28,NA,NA,CASSFFPGGPYGYTF,TGTGCCAGCAGTTTTTTCCCCGGAGGCCCCTATGGCTACACCTTC
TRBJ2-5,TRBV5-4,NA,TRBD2,CASSAREGQETQYF,TGTGCCAGCAGCGCCCGGGAGGGACAAGAGACCCAGTACTTC
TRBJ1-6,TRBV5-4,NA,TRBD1,CASSRAGTGSPLHF,TGTGCCAGCAGCCGGGCCGGGACAGGTTCACCCCTCCACTTT
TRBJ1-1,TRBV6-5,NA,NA,CASSYYTTGNTEAFF,TGTGCCAGCAGTTACTATACGACAGGGAACACTGAAGCTTTCTTT
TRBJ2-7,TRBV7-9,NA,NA,CASSFLGGEGEQYF,TGTGCCAGCAGCTTTTTAGGGGGAGAGGGCGAGCAGTACTTC
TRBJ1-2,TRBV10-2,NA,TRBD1,CASSPLPHPGQGTSQYGYTF,TGCGCCAGCAGCCCCCTTCCCCACCCGGGACAGGGGACATCCCAATATGGCTACACCTTC
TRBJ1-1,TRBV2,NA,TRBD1,CASSGQGAGEAFF,TGTGCCAGCAGTGGACAGGGGGCTGGTGAAGCTTTCTTT
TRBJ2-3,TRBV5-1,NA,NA,CASSSPRTDTQYF,TGCGCCAGCAGTTCCCCCCGCACAGATACGCAGTATTTT
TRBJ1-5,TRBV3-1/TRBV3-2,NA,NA,CASSSRPDPQPQHF,TGTGCCAGCAGCTCTCGACCCGACCCTCAGCCCCAGCATTTT
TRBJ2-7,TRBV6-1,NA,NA,CASSDFLRGGEQYF,TGTGCCAGCAGTGATTTTTTACGAGGGGGCGAGCAGTACTTC
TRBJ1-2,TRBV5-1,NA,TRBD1,CASSSETGGRYGYTF,TGCGCCAGCAGCTCGGAGACAGGGGGCCGCTATGGCTACACCTTC
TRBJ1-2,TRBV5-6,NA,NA,CASSLRPTGSLYGYTF,TGTGCCAGCAGCTTGAGGCCGACAGGCTCACTCTATGGCTACACCTTC
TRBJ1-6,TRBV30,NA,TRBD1,CAWIPTGGSPLHF,TGTGCCTGGATCCCGACAGGGGGTTCACCCCTCCACTTT
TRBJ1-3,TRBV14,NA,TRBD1,CASSQTGGSSGNTIYF,TGTGCCAGCAGCCAGACAGGGGGCTCCTCTGGAAACACCATATATTTT
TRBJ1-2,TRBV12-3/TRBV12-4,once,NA,CASSFGSDGYTF,TGTGCCAGCAGTTTCGGGTCGGATGGCTACACCTTC
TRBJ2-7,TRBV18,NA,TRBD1,CASSPPTGTYEQYF,TGTGCCAGCTCACCACCGACAGGGACATACGAGCAGTACTTC